This is a list of T cell receptor beta chains from one sample in a study of metastatic and nonmetastatic thyroid tumors. TCRdb redid the clone calls on the PCR reads using MiXCR. This sample has about 15,000 clones, with about 35% found just once. The source material was tumor tissue. The receptors derive from a male donor with papillary thyroid cancer or a benign thyroid nodule (not recorded which). Some clones in this sample may be carry-over from other donors' samples. Both conserved end residues are part of each CDR3. Each record gives: CDR3 DNA, CDR3 protein, J gene, V gene, D gene, clone size. The D gene is left open where the match is weak. Clone sizes are given selectively: once, few, many, or a class where the clone is expanded.

DNA: TGTGCCAGCAGCTCGGGGACTGCAGGGTCTGGCTACACCTTC; CDR3: CASSSGTAGSGYTF; J: TRBJ1-2; V: TRBV11-2; D: NA; size: medium-sized
DNA: TGCGCCAGCACCGACAGCCGTATAGGGAACACTGAAGCTTTCTTT; CDR3: CASTDSRIGNTEAFF; J: TRBJ1-1; V: TRBV5-1; D: NA; size: many
DNA: TGTGCCAGCAGCCGGGGACAGGGAAGCTCCTACGATCAGTACTTC; CDR3: CASSRGQGSSYDQYF; J: TRBJ2-7; V: TRBV6-1; D: TRBD1; size: few
DNA: TGTGCCAGCAGCTTAGGAGGGGACCCGAGGAATCAGCCCCAGCATTTT; CDR3: CASSLGGDPRNQPQHF; J: TRBJ1-5; V: TRBV11-2; D: NA; size: NA
DNA: TGCAGTTCTAGATGTCGCAATGAGCAGTTCTTC; CDR3: CSSRCRNEQFF; J: TRBJ2-1; V: TRBV20-1; D: NA; size: NA
DNA: TGTGCCTGCAGCTTAGTGGCGGGGTGGGTTGTTGATGAGCAGTTCTTC; CDR3: CACSLVAGWVVDEQFF; J: TRBJ2-1; V: TRBV11-2; D: NA; size: NA
DNA: TGTGCCAGCAGTCCCCCGAGGGCGTTCTCCTACGAGCAGTACTTC; CDR3: CASSPPRAFSYEQYF; J: TRBJ2-7; V: TRBV6-2/TRBV6-3; D: NA; size: medium-sized
DNA: TGCGCCAGCAGCTTGCTGGGACGACCCCACGAGCAGTACTTC; CDR3: CASSLLGRPHEQYF; J: TRBJ2-7; V: TRBV5-1; D: NA; size: few
DNA: TGTGCCAGCAGTTCCCCCAGGGGACAGGGGGCGAGCTATGGCTACACCTTC; CDR3: CASSSPRGQGASYGYTF; J: TRBJ1-2; V: TRBV28; D: TRBD1; size: few
DNA: TGTGCCAGCAGCTCTCGGGTAGCTGGGGCCAACGTCCTGACTTTC; CDR3: CASSSRVAGANVLTF; J: TRBJ2-6; V: TRBV7-9; D: NA; size: many